These 13 T cell receptor beta chains came from one sample sequenced in a study of blood T cell repertoires in COVID-19. Sequencing was performed with immunoSEQ multiplex PCR; in TCRdb, only in-frame clones are kept and a portion is missing. The sample holds some 120,000 clones, 90% seen once. Sequenced: peripheral blood. These receptors all stem from a man in his 60s with COVID-19, enrolled during active disease.

The rearrangement uses TRBV30 and TRBJ2-7; 7 nucleotides agree with TRBD2. Germline V gene lookup returns CDR1 GTSNPN and CDR2 SVGIG (reference sequence). Trimming took 0 bases from V and 4 from J; bases not matched to a gene: 3. This CDR3 is 13 amino acids long. DNA for the CDR3: TGTGCCTGGAGTGTTGGCGGGAGTTACGAGCAGTACTTC. This sequence encodes CAWSVGGSYEQYF. Supplemented by reference TRBV30 and TRBJ2-7, the full variable domain reads SQTIHQWPATLVQPVGSPLSLECTVEGTSNPNLYWYRQAAGRGLQLLFYSVGIGQISSEVPQNLSASRPQDRQFILSSKKLLLSDSGFYLCAWSVGGSYEQYFGPGTRLTVT.

V gene TRBV5-6 combines with J gene TRBJ1-2, with a possible D match to TRBD1 (6 bases). The CDR3 has 15 amino acids. V lost 5 bases and J 7 bases, leaving 21 bases between the germline ends. From germline, CDR1 is SGHDT and CDR2 YYEEEE. CDR3 in amino acids: CASRPPGGPARGYTF. CDR3 coding DNA: TGTGCCAGCAGGCCCCCGGGGGGGCCGGCACGTGGCTACACCTTC.

This clone came up once. The chain employs TRBV12-5 and TRBJ2-5; possibly TRBD1 for D (6 bases). The germline V and J ends were trimmed by 1 base and 1 base, with 7 bases remaining between them. In germline, CDR1 is LGHNT, CDR2 FRNRAP. The CDR3 spans 14 residues. Here the CDR3 reads CASGLGQAQETQYF. As DNA, the CDR3 is TGTGCTAGTGGTTTGGGACAGGCCCAAGAGACCCAGTACTTC.

The chain carries TRBV10-3 and TRBJ2-2, with D hard to call. Germline V gene lookup returns CDR1 ENHRY and CDR2 SYGVKD. This CDR3 region has 18 residues. Trimming took 2 bases from V and 1 from J, leaving 17 bases between them. The CDR3 sequence: CAISEPLNGQMNTGELFF. The CDR3 coding sequence is TGTGCCATCAGTGAGCCTCTGAATGGCCAGATGAACACCGGGGAGCTGTTTTTT.

The rearrangement uses TRBV10-1 and TRBJ2-3; TRBD2 agrees at 12 bases. The junction had 5 bases not matched to a gene; V was cut back by 6 bases and J by 1 base. Germline loops: CDR1 WNHNN, CDR2 SYGVQD (reference sequence). The CDR3 spans 16 residues. CDR3 sequence (DNA): TGCGCCAGCAGCCCGGGACTAGCGGGTGGCACAGATACGCAGTATTTT. Protein sequence: CASSPGLAGGTDTQYF.

The V call is TRBV11-2, the J call TRBJ1-1; a weak D match, TRBD1 (6 bases). V lost 5 bases and J lost 3, with 13 bases in between. The length of the CDR3 is 14 residues. Germline V CDR1 and CDR2: SGHAT, FQNNGV. As DNA, the CDR3 is TGTGCCAGCAGCCCGGAGGGGGGGTACACTGAAGCTTTCTTT. Encoded protein: CASSPEGGYTEAFF.

The table lists this clone with a few counts. The rearrangement joins TRBV5-1 to TRBJ1-2; possibly TRBD1 for D (5 bases). The ends were cut back, 0 bases at V and 5 bases at J, with 11 bases in the middle. This CDR3 comprises 14 residues. Germline CDR1 SGHRS, CDR2 YFSETQ. In DNA, the CDR3 is TGCGCCAGCAGCTTGGAAGGGGAAGGATATGGCTACACCTTC. Translated: CASSLEGEGYGYTF.

This chain joins TRBV5-4 and TRBJ2-3; 7 bases fit TRBD1. The CDR3 has 16 residues. Per the germline V gene, CDR1 is SGHNT and CDR2 is YYREEE (reference sequence). The J segment lost 2 bases and the V segment lost 1 base, leaving 7 bases of the junction unmatched. The CDR3 loop reads CASSLSGTAHTDTQYF. The CDR3 region has the DNA TGTGCCAGCAGCTTGTCCGGGACAGCACACACAGATACGCAGTATTTT.

This clone came up once. J is TRBJ2-2 and V is TRBV30; the D gene is possibly TRBD1 (5 bases). Per the germline V gene, CDR1 is GTSNPN and CDR2 is SVGIG (reference sequence). V was clipped by 0 bases and J by 0 bases, with 11 bases between them. The CDR3 covers 16 residues. CDR3 loop: CAWSVTGAPNTGELFF. The CDR3 DNA reads TGTGCCTGGAGTGTAACTGGGGCCCCGAACACCGGGGAGCTGTTTTTT.

This chain joins TRBV28 and TRBJ1-6; D possibly corresponds to TRBD1 (5 bases). The CDR3 length is 15 residues. Germline V gives CDR1 MDHEN, CDR2 SYDVKM. Trimming took off 2 bases at V and 7 bases at J, with 12 bases between the two ends. Written as DNA, the CDR3 is TGTGCCAGCAGTTTAGGAGGGACGGAAAATTCACCCCTCCACTTT. Residues: CASSLGGTENSPLHF. The full variable domain, with the rest looked up from reference TRBV28 and TRBJ1-6, is DVKVTQSSRYLVKRTGEKVFLECVQDMDHENMFWYRQDPGLGLRLIYFSYDVKMKEKGDIPEGYSVSREKKERFSLILESASTNQTSMYLCASSLGGTENSPLHFGNGTRLTVT.

The chain combines TRBV19 with TRBJ1-1, with a weak D call TRBD1 (6 bases). This CDR3 is built from 15 residues. Trimming stripped 2 bases from V and 4 bases from J, with 14 bases between. Per germline, CDR1 LNHDA and CDR2 SQIVND (reference sequence). CDR3: CASSILLQGSTEAFF. Written as DNA, the CDR3 is TGTGCCAGTAGTATACTACTACAGGGATCCACTGAAGCTTTCTTT.

This sequence joins TRBV28 and TRBJ2-7; D possibly corresponds to TRBD2 (5 bases). This CDR3 is built from 11 residues. V lost 6 bases and J 2 bases, leaving 5 bases between the germline ends. CDR1 and CDR2 from the germline V gene are MDHEN and SYDVKM. The CDR3 coding sequence is TGTGCCAGCAGCGGGACCTACGAGCAGTACTTC. It is translated as CASSGTYEQYF. Full variable domain (outside the CDR3, taken from reference TRBV28 and TRBJ2-7): DVKVTQSSRYLVKRTGEKVFLECVQDMDHENMFWYRQDPGLGLRLIYFSYDVKMKEKGDIPEGYSVSREKKERFSLILESASTNQTSMYLCASSGTYEQYFGPGTRLTVT.

The chain employs TRBV3-1 (or the pseudogene TRBV3-2) and TRBJ1-3, with TRBD1 matching over 7 bases. After removal of 1 base from V and 2 bases from J, the junction contained 2 bases not matched to a gene. This CDR3 is built from 15 residues. Germline values: CDR1 LGHDT, CDR2 YNNKEL (reference sequence). The CDR3 nucleotides read TGTGCCAGCAGCCAAGGACAGGGTGCTGGAAACACCATATATTTT. Translated, it gives CASSQGQGAGNTIYF.